Presented here are 31 T cell receptor beta chains from one specimen sequenced in a study of blood T cell repertoires in COVID-19. Generated by immunoSEQ multiplex PCR, the TCRdb table keeps only in-frame clones and is missing some. The sample records about 160,000 clones, less than 85% being singletons. Sequenced material: PBMCs or T cells enriched from blood (not recorded which). The receptors derive from a man aged 55-75 years who had recovered from COVID-19.

This chain links TRBV9 with TRBJ1-5; D possibly corresponds to TRBD1 (6 bases). Germline lookup yields CDR1 SGDLS and CDR2 YYNGEE. This CDR3 has 14 amino acids. Trimming left V 4 bases short and J 2 bases short, with 10 bases between. The CDR3 DNA reads TGTGCCAGCAGCCAGGGGAAGGGCAATCAGCCCCAGCATTTT. Translation gives CASSQGKGNQPQHF.

The chain combines TRBV7-9 with TRBJ1-3; D is ambiguous. The CDR3 is 15 residues long. Deletions cut 7 bases from V and 7 bases from J, with 20 bases between. CDR1 and CDR2 (germline): SEHNR, FQNEAQ (reference sequence). CDR3 amino acids: CASIDIPTAINTIYF. The DNA of the CDR3 is TGTGCCAGCATCGATATCCCAACAGCCATCAACACCATATATTTT.

This clone appeared a single time. The V gene is TRBV5-6, the J gene TRBJ1-4, with D possibly TRBD1 on 6 matching bases. This CDR3 is 15 amino acids long. V dropped 4 bases and J dropped 7 bases, with 17 bases sitting between them. Germline loops: CDR1 SGHDT, CDR2 YYEEEE. The CDR3 DNA reads as TGTGCCAGCAGCATTGGACAGACGGCAACTGAAAAACTGTTTTTT. This encodes CASSIGQTATEKLFF.

In this sample, this clone turned up once. The gene calls are TRBV12-3 or TRBV12-4 and TRBJ2-7, with 7 bases identical to TRBD2. This CDR3 has 13 residues. Unmatched junction bases numbered 5, after V lost 5 bases and J lost 4 bases. CDR3: CASSPRSGYEQYF. As DNA, the CDR3 is TGTGCCAGCAGTCCCCGTAGCGGGTACGAGCAGTACTTC.

Regarding this clone: This sample also contains other DNA sequences that code for the same CDR3. The chain links TRBV29-1 to TRBJ2-2; a weak D match, TRBD1 (5 bases). Germline CDR1 and CDR2: SQVTM and ANQGSEA. V shed 4 bases and J shed 5 bases, with 8 bases lying between them. This CDR3 has 12 residues. The CDR3 sequence: CSVGRGTGELFF. The CDR3 region has the DNA TGCAGCGTTGGTAGGGGTACCGGGGAGCTGTTTTTT.

A word on this clone: Other DNA sequences in the sample encode the same CDR3. The chain recombines TRBV7-3 with TRBJ2-2, with 8 positions matching TRBD1. The CDR3 sequence is 15 residues long. Germline values: CDR1 SGHTA, CDR2 FQGTGA. V shed 5 bases, J shed 3 bases, and the junction held 5 bases outside the gene matches. CDR3 nucleotide sequence: TGTGCCAGCAGCCGGGACAGGACGGACACCGGGGAGCTGTTTTTT. It yields the protein CASSRDRTDTGELFF.

The chain has TRBV5-4 and TRBJ2-7, with D maybe TRBD1 (5 bases). The CDR3 totals 15 residues. The V end lost 3 bases, the J end lost 6 bases, and 19 bases lay between the germline ends. Per germline, CDR1 SGHNT and CDR2 YYREEE (reference sequence). The CDR3 loop reads CASSSIRSAGIEQYF. DNA for the CDR3: TGTGCCAGCAGCTCAATAAGATCGGCAGGGATCGAGCAGTACTTC.

As DNA, the CDR3 is TGTGCCAGCAGTTCAGGACTTCGGGGCTACACCTTC. Translation: CASSSGLRGYTF. V and J are TRBV12-3 or TRBV12-4 and TRBJ1-2; D is uncertain. V was trimmed by 4 bases and J by 8 bases, leaving 11 bases between them. This CDR3 has 12 amino acids.

The chain employs TRBV2 and TRBJ2-3, with 11 bases that match TRBD2. The V and J ends lost 10 bases and 2 bases, in that order; junction bases with no gene match: 17. The CDR3 length is 18 residues. Germline V gene lookup returns CDR1 SNHLY and CDR2 FYNNEI. CDR3 in amino acids: CAISGSTSGDAYTDTQYF. CDR3 bases: TGTGCCATCTCTGGGTCGACTAGCGGGGACGCCTACACAGATACGCAGTATTTT.

The V and J genes are TRBV28 and TRBJ1-2; 8 bases are shared with TRBD1. V shed 5 bases, J shed 4 bases, and the junction held 3 bases outside the gene matches. This CDR3 comprises 13 residues. CDR1 MDHEN and CDR2 SYDVKM come from the germline V gene. CDR3 sequence (DNA): TGTGCCAGCAGTCGACAGGGGCCCTATGGCTACACCTTC. This encodes CASSRQGPYGYTF.

The rearrangement uses TRBV29-1 and TRBJ2-1; 8 bases are shared with TRBD1. Germline values: CDR1 SQVTM, CDR2 ANQGSEA. The CDR3 runs 15 residues. The trim removed 3 bases at V and 0 bases at J, leaving 4 bases unmatched. The CDR3 DNA follows: TGCAGCGTTGATACGACAGGGGCCTCCTACAATGAGCAGTTCTTC. Protein product: CSVDTTGASYNEQFF.

The CDR3 spells CASSLRAGGPETQYF. CDR3 in DNA: TGTGCCAGCAGCTTACGAGCGGGAGGGCCCGAGACCCAGTACTTC. The J gene is TRBJ2-5, the V gene TRBV3-1 (or the pseudogene TRBV3-2); TRBD2 aligns across 10 bases. Looked up from germline, CDR1 is LGHDT and CDR2 is YNNKEL (reference sequence). Losses at the gene ends were 5 bases for V and 5 bases for J; bases not matched to a gene: 8. The CDR3 sequence is 15 residues long.

This chain links TRBV2 with TRBJ2-7; D possibly corresponds to TRBD2 (6 bases). The CDR3 length is 15 residues. V lost 4 bases and J lost 0, with 13 bases in between. Germline loops: CDR1 SNHLY, CDR2 FYNNEI. This CDR3 is CASSGDLGSSYEQYF. The CDR3, as DNA: TGTGCCAGCAGTGGGGACTTAGGGAGCTCCTACGAGCAGTACTTC.

This clone showed up just a few times. The chain uses TRBV28 and TRBJ1-2, with 7 bases identical to TRBD1. Trimming cost V 8 bases and J 6 bases; bases outside gene matches: 6. The CDR3 contains 12 residues. The germline V gene has CDR1 MDHEN and CDR2 SYDVKM. The CDR3, as DNA: TGTGCCAGCCTAGGACAGGTTCATGGCTACACCTTC. It is translated as CASLGQVHGYTF.

This chain uses TRBV7-9 with TRBJ2-1; the match to TRBD2 covers 12 bases. The CDR3 has 15 residues. CDR1 and CDR2 (germline): SEHNR, FQNEAQ (reference sequence). The V gene end was trimmed by 5 bases and the J gene end by 8 bases; junction bases not matched to a gene: 7. CDR3 DNA sequence: TGTGCCAGCAGCACCCGGACTAGCGGGATTGATGAGCAGTTCTTC. It is translated as CASSTRTSGIDEQFF.

This clone was found a few times. The rearrangement joins TRBV7-2 to TRBJ2-5; D perhaps matches TRBD2 (5 bases). Germline assignment: CDR1 SGHTA and CDR2 FQGNSA. The V and J ends lost 8 bases and 5 bases respectively, with 18 bases between them. The CDR3 runs 14 residues. The CDR3 loop reads CASHSTRRGETQYF. DNA of the CDR3: TGTGCCAGCCACTCCACTAGGCGAGGGGAGACCCAGTACTTC.

This chain joins TRBV19 and TRBJ2-2; 8 bases fit TRBD1. The junction had 8 bases not matched to a gene; V was cut back by 5 bases and J by 0 bases. The germline V gene has CDR1 LNHDA and CDR2 SQIVND (reference sequence). The CDR3 spans 17 residues. The CDR3 DNA reads TGTGCCAGTAGTCCGATCGCGACAGGGGCGAACACCGGGGAGCTGTTTTTT. Translated, it gives CASSPIATGANTGELFF.

The rearrangement joins TRBV29-1 to TRBJ2-1, with TRBD2 identical over 12 bases. Trimming cost V 6 bases and J 0 bases; bases outside gene matches: 6. The CDR3 consists of 16 residues. Germline V gives CDR1 SQVTM, CDR2 ANQGSEA. CDR3 loop: CSVSTSGGRSYNEQFF. For the CDR3, the DNA is TGCAGCGTGTCTACTAGCGGGGGGCGCTCCTACAATGAGCAGTTCTTC.

V is TRBV19 and J is TRBJ2-2, with TRBD1 identical over 7 bases. After removal of 6 bases from V and 7 bases from J, the junction contained 14 bases not matched to a gene. The CDR3 length is 16 residues. Germline CDR1 LNHDA, CDR2 SQIVND (reference sequence). The chain's CDR3 is CASSASGLPGGGELFF. CDR3 DNA: TGTGCCAGTAGCGCCTCGGGCTTGCCAGGGGGCGGGGAGCTGTTTTTT.

This chain joins TRBV2 and TRBJ2-2; 11 bases agree with TRBD2. Germline loops: CDR1 SNHLY, CDR2 FYNNEI. The CDR3 is made up of 16 amino acids. Trimming at V came to 8 bases and at J to 0 bases, leaving 5 bases not matched to a gene. For the CDR3, the DNA is TGTGCCAGCGGACCACTAGCGGGGGCGAACACCGGGGAGCTGTTTTTT. It yields the protein CASGPLAGANTGELFF.

The chain couples TRBV7-9 to TRBJ1-2; 12 bases match TRBD1. With V trimmed by 5 bases and J by 5 bases, 3 bases remained unmatched. Germline CDR1 SEHNR, CDR2 FQNEAQ (reference sequence). The CDR3 runs 14 residues. The CDR3 region has the DNA TGTGCCAGCAGCCCGGGACAGGGGGCTTATGGCTACACCTTC. The encoded protein is CASSPGQGAYGYTF.

This sequence joins TRBV6-2 or TRBV6-3 and TRBJ1-2; 10 positions agree with TRBD1. CDR1 and CDR2 (germline): MNHEY, SVGEGT. The CDR3 has 14 amino acids. The trim removed 5 bases at V and 8 bases at J, leaving 8 bases unmatched. Here the CDR3 DNA reads TGTGCCAGCAGTCGAACCGGGACAGGGGACGGCTACACCTTC. This translates into CASSRTGTGDGYTF.

The chain employs TRBV7-9 and TRBJ2-1, with TRBD1 identical over 7 bases. CDR3 size: 16 residues. J lost 3 bases, V lost 4 bases, and 9 bases had no gene match. Germline CDR1 is SEHNR and CDR2 is FQNEAQ (reference sequence). Here the CDR3 DNA reads TGTGCCAGCAGCTCGGACATGACAGGGAACTACAATGAGCAGTTCTTC. As protein: CASSSDMTGNYNEQFF.

This sequence joins TRBV2 and TRBJ1-3; 11 bases are shared with TRBD1. This CDR3 region has 16 residues. V shed 6 bases, J shed 5 bases, and the junction held 9 bases outside the gene matches. CDR1 SNHLY and CDR2 FYNNEI come from the germline V gene. CDR3 residues: CASRWDRGNLRNTIYF. In DNA form, the CDR3 reads TGTGCCAGCAGGTGGGACAGGGGGAATCTGAGAAACACCATATATTTT.

This chain links TRBV19 with TRBJ1-5, with a weak D call TRBD1 (5 bases). CDR1 and CDR2 from the germline V gene are LNHDA and SQIVND (reference sequence). V lost 3 bases and J lost 9, with 9 bases in between. The CDR3 length is 12 residues. CDR3 coding DNA: TGTGCCAGTAGTATGCCTAGGGGGCCCCAGCATTTT. Residues: CASSMPRGPQHF.

The CDR3 DNA is TGTGCCAGCAGCTTGCTAGGGGTAAACACTGAAGCTTTCTTT. Translation gives CASSLLGVNTEAFF. J is TRBJ1-1 and V is TRBV5-4; D perhaps matches TRBD1 (5 bases). This CDR3 spans 14 amino acids. Germline CDR1 is SGHNT and CDR2 is YYREEE (reference sequence). V gave up 1 base and J gave up 2 bases, with 9 bases separating them.

The chain links TRBV24-1 to TRBJ2-3, with TRBD1 matching over 8 bases. The CDR3 runs 15 residues. The junction had 8 bases not matched to a gene; V was cut back by 9 bases and J by 1 base. CDR1 and CDR2 from the germline V gene are KGHDR and SFDVKD. The CDR3 spells CATRDRGTGTDTQYF. As DNA, the CDR3 is TGTGCCACCCGAGACAGGGGAACTGGCACAGATACGCAGTATTTT.

V and J are TRBV18 and TRBJ2-1, with D possibly TRBD2 on 6 matching bases. V was clipped by 3 bases and J by 3 bases, with 12 bases between them. The CDR3 length is 15 residues. Germline V lookup: CDR1 KGHSH, CDR2 LQKENI. CDR3 amino acids: CASSPPRGIYNEQFF. The DNA for the CDR3 is TGTGCCAGCTCACCTCCGCGGGGAATCTACAATGAGCAGTTCTTC.

This sequence joins TRBV14 and TRBJ2-1, with 10 bases matching TRBD1. V shed 5 bases, J shed 5 bases, and the junction held 18 bases outside the gene matches. CDR3 length equals 19 residues. Germline V gene lookup returns CDR1 SGHDN and CDR2 FVKESK. The CDR3 DNA reads TGTGCCAGCAGCTGGGACAAGCGACAGGGGGCCACTAGACACAATGAGCAGTTCTTC. Protein: CASSWDKRQGATRHNEQFF.

J is TRBJ2-1 and V is TRBV9, with 10 bases lining up with TRBD1. The J segment lost 6 bases and the V segment lost 1 base, leaving 4 bases of the junction unmatched. Germline CDR1 reads SGDLS; CDR2 reads YYNGEE. The CDR3 is 15 residues long. The CDR3 DNA sequence: TGTGCCAGCAGCGTATCAGGGACAGGGGTCAATGAGCAGTTCTTC. Encoded protein: CASSVSGTGVNEQFF.

The rearrangement links TRBV5-6 to TRBJ1-2, with D possibly being TRBD1 (6 bases). The germline V and J ends were trimmed by 3 bases and 9 bases, with 24 bases remaining between them. The CDR3 length is 16 residues. Germline V gene data show CDR1 as SGHDT and CDR2 as YYEEEE. The chain's CDR3 is CASSSPRGGHFFSYTF. The CDR3 nucleotides read TGTGCCAGCAGCTCTCCTCGGGGGGGCCACTTTTTTAGCTACACCTTC.